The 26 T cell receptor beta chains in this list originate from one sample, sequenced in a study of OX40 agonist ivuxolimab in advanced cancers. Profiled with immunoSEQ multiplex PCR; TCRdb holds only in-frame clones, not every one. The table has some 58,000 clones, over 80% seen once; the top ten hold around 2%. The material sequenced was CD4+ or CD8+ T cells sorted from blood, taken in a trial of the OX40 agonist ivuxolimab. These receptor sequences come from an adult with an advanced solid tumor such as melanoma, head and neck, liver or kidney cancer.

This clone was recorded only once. For the CDR3, the DNA is TGTGCCAGCAGCTCATTCGCCCAATCCCAAGAGACCCAGTACTTC. Its translation is CASSSFAQSQETQYF. J is TRBJ2-5 and V is TRBV7-2; D unresolved. CDR3 length: 15 amino acids. Germline CDR1 reads SGHTA; CDR2 reads FQGNSA. V lost 4 bases and J 1 base, leaving 13 bases between the germline ends.

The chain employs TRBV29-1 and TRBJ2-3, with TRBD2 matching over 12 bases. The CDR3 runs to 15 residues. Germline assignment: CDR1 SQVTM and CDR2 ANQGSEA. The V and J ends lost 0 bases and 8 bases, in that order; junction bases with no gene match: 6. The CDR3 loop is CSVEELAGGSSTQYF. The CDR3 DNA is TGCAGCGTTGAAGAACTAGCGGGGGGCAGTAGTACGCAGTATTTT.

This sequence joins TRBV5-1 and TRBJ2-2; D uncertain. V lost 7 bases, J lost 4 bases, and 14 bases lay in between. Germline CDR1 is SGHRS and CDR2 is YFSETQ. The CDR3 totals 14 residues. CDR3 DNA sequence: TGCGCCAGCTTGGAAGGGCCAGTCACCGGGGAGCTGTTTTTT. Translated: CASLEGPVTGELFF.

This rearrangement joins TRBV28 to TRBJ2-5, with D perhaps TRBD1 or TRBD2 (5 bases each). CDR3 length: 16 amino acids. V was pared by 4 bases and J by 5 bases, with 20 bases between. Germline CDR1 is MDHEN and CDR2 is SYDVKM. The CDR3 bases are TGTGCCAGCAGTTCCCCCCTTAGCGAGGGGTTGGAGACCCAGTACTTC. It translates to CASSSPLSEGLETQYF.

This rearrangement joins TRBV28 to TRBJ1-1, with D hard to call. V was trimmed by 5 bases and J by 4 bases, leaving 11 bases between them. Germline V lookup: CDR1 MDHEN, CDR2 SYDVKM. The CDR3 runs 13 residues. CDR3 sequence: CASSPSRFTEAFF. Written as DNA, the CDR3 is TGTGCCAGCAGTCCCAGCCGGTTCACTGAAGCTTTCTTT.

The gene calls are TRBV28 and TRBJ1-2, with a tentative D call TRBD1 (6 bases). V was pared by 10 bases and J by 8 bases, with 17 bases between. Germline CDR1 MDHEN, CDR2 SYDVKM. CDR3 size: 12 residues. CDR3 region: CATDQGLGGYTF. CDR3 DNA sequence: TGTGCCACGGACCAGGGGCTAGGGGGCTACACCTTC.

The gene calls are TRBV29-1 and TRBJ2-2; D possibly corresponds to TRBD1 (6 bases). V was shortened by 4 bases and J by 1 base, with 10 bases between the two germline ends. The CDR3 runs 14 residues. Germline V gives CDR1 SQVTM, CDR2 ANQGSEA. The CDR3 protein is CSVGGGQNTGELFF. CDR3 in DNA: TGCAGCGTTGGAGGGGGACAGAACACCGGGGAGCTGTTTTTT.

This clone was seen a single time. CDR3 in amino acids: CASSINSPGTASTDTQYF. The CDR3 nucleotides read TGTGCCAGTAGTATTAACTCCCCAGGGACAGCTAGCACAGATACGCAGTATTTT. The rearrangement links TRBV19 to TRBJ2-3; 7 bases fit TRBD1. Germline V gene lookup returns CDR1 LNHDA and CDR2 SQIVND (reference sequence). This CDR3 contains 18 residues. The V gene end was trimmed by 3 bases and the J gene end by 0 bases; junction bases not matched to a gene: 12.

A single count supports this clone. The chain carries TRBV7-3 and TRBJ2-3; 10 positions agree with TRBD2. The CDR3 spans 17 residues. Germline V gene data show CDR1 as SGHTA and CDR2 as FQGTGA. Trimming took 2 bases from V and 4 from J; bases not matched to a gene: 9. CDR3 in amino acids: CASSLGLAGAWADTQYF. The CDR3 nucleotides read TGTGCCAGCAGCTTAGGGCTAGCGGGAGCTTGGGCAGATACGCAGTATTTT.

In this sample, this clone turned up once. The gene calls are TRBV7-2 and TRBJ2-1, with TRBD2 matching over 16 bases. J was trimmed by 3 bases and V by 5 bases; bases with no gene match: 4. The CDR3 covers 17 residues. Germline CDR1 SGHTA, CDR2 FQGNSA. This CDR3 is CASSPGTSGGGYNEQFF. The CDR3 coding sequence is TGTGCCAGCAGCCCGGGGACTAGCGGGGGGGGCTACAATGAGCAGTTCTTC.

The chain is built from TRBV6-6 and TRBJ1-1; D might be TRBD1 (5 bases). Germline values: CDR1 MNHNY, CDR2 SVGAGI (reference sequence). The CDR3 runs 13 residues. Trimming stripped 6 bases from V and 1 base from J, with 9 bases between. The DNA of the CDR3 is TGTGCCAGCAGCCCCACAGGGAACACTGAAGCTTTCTTT. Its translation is CASSPTGNTEAFF.

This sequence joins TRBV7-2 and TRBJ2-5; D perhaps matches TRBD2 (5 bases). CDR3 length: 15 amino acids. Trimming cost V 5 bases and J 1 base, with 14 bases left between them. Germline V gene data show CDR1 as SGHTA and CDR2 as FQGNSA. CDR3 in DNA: TGTGCCAGCAGCCTCTCCATTGGGAGCCAAGAGACCCAGTACTTC. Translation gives CASSLSIGSQETQYF.

The CDR3 DNA follows: TGCGCCAGCAAACGAGTACAGGGTTCGTCTGGCTACACCTTC. This encodes CASKRVQGSSGYTF. This chain connects TRBV10-2 to TRBJ1-2, with D possibly matching TRBD1 (6 bases). Germline V gives CDR1 WSHSY, CDR2 SAAADI. V was clipped by 7 bases and J by 7 bases, with 19 bases between them. The CDR3 loop spans 14 amino acids.

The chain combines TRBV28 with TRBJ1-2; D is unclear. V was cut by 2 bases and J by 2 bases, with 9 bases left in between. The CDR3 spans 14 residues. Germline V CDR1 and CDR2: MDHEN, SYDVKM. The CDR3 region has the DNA TGTGCCAGCAGTTTAGGGCGGCGGAACTATGGCTACACCTTC. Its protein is CASSLGRRNYGYTF.

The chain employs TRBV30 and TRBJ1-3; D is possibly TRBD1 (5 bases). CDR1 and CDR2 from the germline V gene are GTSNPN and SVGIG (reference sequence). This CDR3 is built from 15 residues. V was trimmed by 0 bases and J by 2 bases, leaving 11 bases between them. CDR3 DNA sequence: TGTGCCTGGAGTGTTGGGGCCGGGACTGGAAACACCATATATTTT. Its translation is CAWSVGAGTGNTIYF.

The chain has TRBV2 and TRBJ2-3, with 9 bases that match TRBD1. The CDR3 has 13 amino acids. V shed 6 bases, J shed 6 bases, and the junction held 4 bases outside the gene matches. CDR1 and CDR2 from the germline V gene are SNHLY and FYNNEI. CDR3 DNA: TGTGCCAGCAGAGGGACAGGGCGGGATACGCAGTATTTT. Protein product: CASRGTGRDTQYF.

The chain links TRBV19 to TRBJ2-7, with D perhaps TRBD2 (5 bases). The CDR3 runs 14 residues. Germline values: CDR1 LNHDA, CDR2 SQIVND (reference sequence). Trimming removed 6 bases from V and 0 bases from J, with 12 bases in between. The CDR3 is CASSPSGSSYEQYF. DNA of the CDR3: TGTGCCAGTAGCCCCAGCGGAAGCTCCTACGAGCAGTACTTC.

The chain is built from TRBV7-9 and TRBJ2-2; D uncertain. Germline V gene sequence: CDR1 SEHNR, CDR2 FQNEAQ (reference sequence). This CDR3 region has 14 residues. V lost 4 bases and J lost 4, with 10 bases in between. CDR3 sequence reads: CASSSGSFTGELFF. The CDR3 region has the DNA TGTGCCAGCAGCTCCGGTTCTTTCACCGGGGAGCTGTTTTTT. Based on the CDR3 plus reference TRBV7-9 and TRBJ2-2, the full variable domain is DTGVSQNPRHKITKRGQNVTFRCDPISEHNRLYWYRQTLGQGPEFLTYFQNEAQLEKSRLLSDRFSAERPKGSFSTLEIQRTEQGDSAMYLCASSSGSFTGELFFGEGSRLTVL.

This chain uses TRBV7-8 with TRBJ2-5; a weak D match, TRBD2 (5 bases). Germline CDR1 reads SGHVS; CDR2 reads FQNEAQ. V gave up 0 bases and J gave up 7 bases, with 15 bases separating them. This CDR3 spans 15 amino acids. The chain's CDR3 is CASSLAGAGMGTQYF. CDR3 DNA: TGTGCCAGCAGCTTAGCGGGTGCCGGGATGGGGACCCAGTACTTC.

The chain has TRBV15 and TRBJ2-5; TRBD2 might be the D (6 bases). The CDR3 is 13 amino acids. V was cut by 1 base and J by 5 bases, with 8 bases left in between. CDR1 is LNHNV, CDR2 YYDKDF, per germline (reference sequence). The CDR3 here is CATSRGRVETQYF. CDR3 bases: TGTGCCACCAGCAGAGGGAGGGTTGAGACCCAGTACTTC.

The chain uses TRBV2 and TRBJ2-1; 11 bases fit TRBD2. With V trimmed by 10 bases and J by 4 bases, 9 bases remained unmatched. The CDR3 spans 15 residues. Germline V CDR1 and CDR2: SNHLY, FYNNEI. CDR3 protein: CAIRTGTSGYNEQFF. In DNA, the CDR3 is TGTGCCATCAGAACCGGGACTAGCGGATACAATGAGCAGTTCTTC.

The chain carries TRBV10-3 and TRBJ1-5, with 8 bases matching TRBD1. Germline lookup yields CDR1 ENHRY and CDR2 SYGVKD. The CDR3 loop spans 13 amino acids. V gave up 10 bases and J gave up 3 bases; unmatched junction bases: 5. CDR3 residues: CATQGATNQPQHF. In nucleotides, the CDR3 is TGTGCCACCCAGGGGGCGACCAATCAGCCCCAGCATTTT.

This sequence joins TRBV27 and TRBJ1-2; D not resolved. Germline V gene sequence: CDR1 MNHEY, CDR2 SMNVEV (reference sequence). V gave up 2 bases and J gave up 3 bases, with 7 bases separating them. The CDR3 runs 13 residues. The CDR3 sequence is CASSLRGDYGYTF. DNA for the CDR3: TGTGCCAGCAGTTTACGTGGGGACTATGGCTACACCTTC.

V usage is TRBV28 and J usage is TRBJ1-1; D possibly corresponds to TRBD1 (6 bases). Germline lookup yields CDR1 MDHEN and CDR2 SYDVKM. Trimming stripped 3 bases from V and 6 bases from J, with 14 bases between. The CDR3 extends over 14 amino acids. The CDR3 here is CASSFGGLGAEAFF. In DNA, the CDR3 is TGTGCCAGCAGTTTCGGGGGCCTTGGCGCTGAAGCTTTCTTT.

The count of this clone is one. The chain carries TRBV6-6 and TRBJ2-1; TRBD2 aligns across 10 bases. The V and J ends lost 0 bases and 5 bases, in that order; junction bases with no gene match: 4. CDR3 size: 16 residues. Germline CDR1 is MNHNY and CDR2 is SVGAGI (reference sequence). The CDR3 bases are TGTGCCAGCAGTTACTCTCTAGCGGGGGCGAACAATGAGCAGTTCTTC. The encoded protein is CASSYSLAGANNEQFF.

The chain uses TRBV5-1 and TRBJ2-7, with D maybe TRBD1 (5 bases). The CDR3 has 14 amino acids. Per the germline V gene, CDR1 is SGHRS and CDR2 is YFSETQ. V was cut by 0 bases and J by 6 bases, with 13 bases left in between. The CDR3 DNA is TGCGCCAGCAGCTTGGAGTCAGGGTTGGGCGAGCAGTACTTC. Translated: CASSLESGLGEQYF. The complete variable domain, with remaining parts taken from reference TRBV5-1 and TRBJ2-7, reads KAGVTQTPRYLIKTRGQQVTLSCSPISGHRSVSWYQQTPGQGLQFLFEYFSETQRNKGNFPGRFSGRQFSNSRSEMNVSTLELGDSALYLCASSLESGLGEQYFGPGTRLTVT.